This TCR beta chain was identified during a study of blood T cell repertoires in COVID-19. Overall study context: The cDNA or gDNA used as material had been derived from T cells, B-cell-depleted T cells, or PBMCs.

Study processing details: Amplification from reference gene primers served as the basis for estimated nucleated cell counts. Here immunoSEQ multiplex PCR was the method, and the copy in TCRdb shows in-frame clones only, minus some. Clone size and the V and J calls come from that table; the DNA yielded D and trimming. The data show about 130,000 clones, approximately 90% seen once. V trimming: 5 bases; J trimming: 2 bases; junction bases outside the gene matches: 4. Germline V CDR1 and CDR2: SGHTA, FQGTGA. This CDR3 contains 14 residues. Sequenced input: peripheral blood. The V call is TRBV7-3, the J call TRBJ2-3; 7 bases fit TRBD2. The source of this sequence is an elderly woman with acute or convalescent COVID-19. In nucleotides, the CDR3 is TGTGCCAGCAGCCTGAGCGGGACCACAGATACGCAGTATTTT. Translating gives CASSLSGTTDTQYF. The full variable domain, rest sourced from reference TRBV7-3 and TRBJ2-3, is GAGVSQTPSNKVTEKGKYVELRCDPISGHTALYWYRQSLGQGPEFLIYFQGTGAADDSGLPNDRFFAVRPEGSVSTLKIQRTERGDSAVYLCASSLSGTTDTQYFGPGTRLTVL.